This TCR beta chain was sequenced for a study of blood T cell repertoires in COVID-19. Study details: Collection of acute and convalescent COVID-19 samples took place in the United States, Italy and Spain.

This CDR3 has 12 amino acids. The protocol was immunoSEQ multiplex PCR, while the TCRdb copy is restricted to in-frame clones and leaves out a portion. The table lists some 370,000 clones, more than 80% of them singletons. This receptor was identified in a man aged 35 to 55 with acute or convalescent COVID-19. The rearrangement joins TRBV21-1 to TRBJ1-2. TRBV21-1 is a documented pseudogene. Material: peripheral blood. CDR3 sequence reads: CASSEIGYGYTF. Written as DNA, the CDR3 is TGTGCCAGCAGCGAAATCGGCTATGGCTACACCTTC.